The 3 T cell receptor beta chains in this list originate from one sample, sequenced in a study of shared clonotypes between healthy human individuals. CD8 cells classed as naive were CD45RO-negative and positively selected for CCR7, excluding terminally differentiated effector memory CD45RA+ cells. Produced via immunoSEQ multiplex PCR; TCRdb's table is partial and in-frame only. The data hold about 2.1 million clones, with just over 90% observed a single time. Sequencing was carried out using naive CD8+ T cells from PBMCs. The source is a man aged 18 to 29 in good health. Some clones in this sample may be carry-over from other donors' samples.

The rearrangement joins TRBV2 to TRBJ2-3, with 9 bases aligning to TRBD2. CDR1 is SNHLY, CDR2 FYNNEI, per germline. The junction had 9 bases not matched to a gene; V was cut back by 8 bases and J by 0 bases. The CDR3 covers 16 residues. The CDR3 sequence: CASSLAGTPSTDTQYF. CDR3 DNA: TGTGCCAGCTCGCTAGCGGGGACCCCTAGCACAGATACGCAGTATTTT.

The chain uses TRBV6-5 and TRBJ2-1, with TRBD1 matching over 9 bases. Germline CDR1 reads MNHEY; CDR2 reads SVGAGI. J was trimmed by 5 bases and V by 7 bases; bases with no gene match: 9. CDR3 length: 15 residues. DNA of the CDR3: TGTGCCAGCACTCCGGGACAGGGACCAAACAATGAGCAGTTCTTC. Its translation is CASTPGQGPNNEQFF.

The J gene is TRBJ2-3, the V gene TRBV2; maybe TRBD2 (7 bases). The CDR3 totals 16 residues. V was clipped by 4 bases and J by 0 bases, with 14 bases between them. CDR1 and CDR2 from the germline V gene are SNHLY and FYNNEI. The CDR3 region is CASSVRGAISTDTQYF. Written as DNA, the CDR3 is TGTGCCAGCAGTGTTCGGGGGGCGATAAGCACAGATACGCAGTATTTT.